This T cell receptor beta chain was recorded in a study of blood T cell repertoires in COVID-19. On the study more broadly: PBMCs, B-cell-depleted T cells, or T cells were the source of the cDNA or gDNA that made up the material.

Enrollees, about 18 to 95 years old, lived in around 23 US areas. CDR3 size: 16 residues. The V and J ends lost 8 bases and 8 bases, in that order; junction bases with no gene match: 17. Germline V lookup: CDR1 SGHVS, CDR2 FQNEAQ. Method: immunoSEQ multiplex PCR; TCRdb's copy keeps in-frame clones and lacks some. Of about 270,000 clones listed, more than 80% are singletons. The sequence came from a woman in her twenties or thirties with acute COVID-19. The sequenced sample consisted of PBMCs or T cells enriched from blood (not recorded which). This chain uses TRBV7-8 with TRBJ1-4, with TRBD1 identical over 7 bases. CDR3 nucleotides: TGTGCCAGCCTAGAACAGGGGATGATCTGGGGGGAAAAACTGTTTTTT. Its translation: CASLEQGMIWGEKLFF.